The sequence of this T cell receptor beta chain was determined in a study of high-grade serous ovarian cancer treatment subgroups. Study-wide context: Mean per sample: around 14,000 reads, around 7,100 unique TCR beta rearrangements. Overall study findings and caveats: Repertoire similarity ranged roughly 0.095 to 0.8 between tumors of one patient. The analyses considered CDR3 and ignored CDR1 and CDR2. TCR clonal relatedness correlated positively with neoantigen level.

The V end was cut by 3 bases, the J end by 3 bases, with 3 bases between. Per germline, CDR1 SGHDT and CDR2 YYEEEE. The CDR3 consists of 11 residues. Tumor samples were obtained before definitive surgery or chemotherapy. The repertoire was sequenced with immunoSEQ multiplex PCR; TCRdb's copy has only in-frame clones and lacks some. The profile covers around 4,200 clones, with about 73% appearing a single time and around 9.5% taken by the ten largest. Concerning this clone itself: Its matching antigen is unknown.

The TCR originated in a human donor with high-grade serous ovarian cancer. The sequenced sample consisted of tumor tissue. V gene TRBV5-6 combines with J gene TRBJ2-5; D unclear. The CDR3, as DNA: TGTGCCAGCAGCTGGAAAGAGACCCAGTACTTC. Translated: CASSWKETQYF.